The 19 T cell receptor beta chains below come from one sample, sequenced in a study of blood T cells in healthy people across ages (dated by TCRdb to the mid-2010s). The library relied on 5' RACE. Sequenced on an Illumina HiSeq 2500. The second PCR ran for roughly 7 to 12 cycles and used a J-beta primer mix along with a sample-barcoded 5' primer. TCRdb ran its own pipeline on the public reads, namely fastp trimming at Q25 and MiXCR clone calling, and kept in-frame beta chains. Every entry covers one CDR3 protein and lists the most common genes and DNA from its rows. This sample gives hundreds of thousands of distinct CDR3 sequences in total; 40% to 50% of them show up just once. The ten biggest clones cover roughly a fifth of the sample. Sequencing was done on a sample of blood. The source of these receptors is a man aged 60-69 years in good health.

The chain has TRBV6-5 and TRBJ2-1; D is uncertain. V dropped 3 bases and J dropped 7 bases, with 4 bases sitting between them. Germline V gives CDR1 MNHEY, CDR2 SVGAGI. The CDR3 consists of 11 residues. CDR3 in amino acids: CASSYKNEQFF. The CDR3 DNA reads TGTGCCAGCAGTTATAAAAATGAGCAGTTCTTC.

The CDR3 DNA reads TGTGCCAGCAGCTCCGTAGCGGGTGGCAAGAATGAGCAGTACTTC. As protein: CASSSVAGGKNEQYF. The V call is TRBV7-2, the J call TRBJ2-5; TRBD2 agrees at 7 bases. Germline V gene sequence: CDR1 SGHTA, CDR2 FQGNSA. There are 15 residues in the CDR3. Trimming removed 4 bases from V and 11 bases from J; junction bases left unmatched: 16.

The CDR3 DNA follows: TGTGCCAGTAGCTCAAACAGGGCGCGGAATCAGCCCCAGCATTTT. This codes for CASSSNRARNQPQHF. The J gene is TRBJ1-5, the V gene TRBV19; D may be TRBD1 (6 bases). CDR1 and CDR2 (germline): LNHDA, SQIVND (reference sequence). The germline V and J ends were trimmed by 6 bases and 4 bases, with 16 bases remaining between them. The CDR3 has 15 residues.

This clonotype was observed a single time. A read error may be the cause here, since a much bigger clone is one base away. The chain carries TRBV12-3 or TRBV12-4 and TRBJ2-1, with D uncertain. This CDR3 spans 14 amino acids. The CDR3 region has the DNA TGTGCCAGCAGCGGCAGAACCCTATACAATGAGCGGTTCTTC. It translates to CASSGRTLYNERFF.

The chain has TRBV29-1 and TRBJ1-5; TRBD1 is a possible D gene (5 bases). This CDR3 has 13 residues. Trimming removed 0 bases at V and 7 bases at J, with 10 bases between. CDR1 and CDR2 from the germline V gene are SQVTM and ANQGSEA. The CDR3 sequence: CSVEDHAGQPQHF. The CDR3 DNA is TGCAGCGTTGAAGATCATGCAGGGCAGCCCCAGCATTTT.

This clonotype came up a few times. This rearrangement joins TRBV4-2 to TRBJ1-6; D unresolved. Per germline, CDR1 LGHNA and CDR2 YNFKEQ. This CDR3 has 17 residues. V shed 0 bases and J shed 7 bases, with 16 bases lying between them. Written as DNA, the CDR3 is TGTGCCAGCAGCCAAGAAGTTCTTGGACGACCCAATTCACCCCTCCACTTT. It codes for CASSQEVLGRPNSPLHF.

CDR3: CASSGTYPPIYTF. CDR3 in DNA: TGTGCCAGCAGCGGGACATACCCGCCTATTTACACCTTC. V is TRBV27 and J is TRBJ1-2, with a tentative D call TRBD1 (6 bases). This CDR3 region has 13 residues. The germline V gene encodes CDR1 MNHEY and CDR2 SMNVEV (reference sequence). Trimming pared 6 bases from V and 11 bases from J, leaving 19 bases between.

The chain employs TRBV6-6 and TRBJ2-3, with 7 positions matching TRBD2. V gave up 6 bases and J gave up 2 bases; unmatched junction bases: 5. Germline V CDR1 and CDR2: MNHNY, SVGAGI (reference sequence). The CDR3 has 14 residues. CDR3 sequence: CASRSGTNTDTQYF. DNA for the CDR3: TGTGCCAGCAGGTCCGGGACTAACACAGATACGCAGTATTTT.

This clonotype was detected a few times. The chain employs TRBV2 and TRBJ2-5; a weak D match, TRBD2 (7 bases). Germline V gene sequence: CDR1 SNHLY, CDR2 FYNNEI. Trimming cost V 4 bases and J 1 base, with 19 bases left between them. The CDR3 has 17 amino acids. CDR3 sequence reads: CASSASLIGGAQETQYF. Written as DNA, the CDR3 is TGTGCCAGCAGTGCGAGCCTGATTGGGGGGGCCCAAGAGACCCAGTACTTC. Using reference TRBV2 and TRBJ2-5 for the parts outside the CDR3, the full variable domain is EPEVTQTPSHQVTQMGQEVILRCVPISNHLYFYWYRQILGQKVEFLVSFYNNEISEKSEIFDDQFSVERPDGSNFTLKIRSTKLEDSAMYFCASSASLIGGAQETQYFGPGTRLLVL.

This chain connects TRBV6-2 or TRBV6-3 to TRBJ1-5; possibly TRBD1 for D (5 bases). V was shortened by 7 bases and J by 4 bases, with 14 bases between the two germline ends. The CDR3 consists of 14 residues. Per the germline V gene, CDR1 is MNHEY and CDR2 is SVGEGT. DNA of the CDR3: TGTGCCAGCACCGGATGGAGGGGAAATCAGCCCCAGCATTTT. Its translation: CASTGWRGNQPQHF.

This rearrangement joins TRBV28 to TRBJ1-6; D is ambiguous. The CDR3 consists of 15 residues. Germline assignment: CDR1 MDHEN and CDR2 SYDVKM. Between the trimmed V and J ends, which lost 2 bases and 6 bases, there was a span of 11 bases. The CDR3 here is CASSLRTGSNSPLHF. Written as DNA, the CDR3 is TGTGCCAGCAGTTTAAGGACCGGGTCTAATTCACCCCTCCACTTT.

The genes are TRBV20-1 and TRBJ2-4; 11 positions agree with TRBD2. The J call may be mistaken, given a closer DNA end match to TRBJ2-5. The CDR3 is 16 residues long. CDR1 DFQATT and CDR2 SNEGSKA come from the germline V gene (reference sequence). The CDR3 reads CSAGGSGLAAQETQYF. CDR3 bases: TGCAGTGCTGGAGGGTCGGGACTAGCGGCGCAAGAGACCCAGTACTTC.

V usage is TRBV6-6 and J usage is TRBJ1-2; TRBD1 matches 8 bases. Germline trimming cut 8 bases from V and 4 bases from J; bases unmatched to any gene: 6. The CDR3 spans 13 residues. Germline CDR1 is MNHNY and CDR2 is SVGAGI (reference sequence). The CDR3 loop is CASGDRGVYGYTF. As DNA, the CDR3 is TGTGCCAGCGGTGACAGGGGCGTCTATGGCTACACCTTC.

The gene calls are TRBV7-2 and TRBJ2-3; unclear D gene. CDR1 and CDR2 (germline): SGHTA, FQGNSA. The germline V and J ends were trimmed by 6 bases and 13 bases, with 17 bases remaining between them. This CDR3 spans 12 amino acids. CDR3 coding DNA: TGTGCCAGCAGTTCCTTGGAGCGACTGAAGTATTTT. Translated: CASSSLERLKYF.

The chain is built from TRBV12-3 or TRBV12-4 and TRBJ2-7; 9 bases fit TRBD2. This CDR3 has 17 amino acids. V trimming: 3 bases; J trimming: 3 bases; junction bases outside the gene matches: 12. The CDR3, as DNA: TGTGCCAGCAGTTTGGGTATTGTGGCGGGGGGGCTCTACGAGCAGTACTTC. Its protein product is CASSLGIVAGGLYEQYF.

The gene calls are TRBV24-1 and TRBJ2-7, with 10 bases fitting TRBD1. Germline CDR1 KGHDR, CDR2 SFDVKD. The CDR3 has 16 amino acids. Unmatched junction bases numbered 9, after V lost 3 bases and J lost 5 bases. The chain's CDR3 is CATSDDRGRFIDEQYF. Here the CDR3 DNA reads TGTGCCACCAGTGATGACAGGGGGCGATTTATCGACGAGCAGTACTTC.

This clonotype was observed a handful of times. CDR3 residues: CASSPWTTDTQYF. The CDR3 DNA reads TGTGCCAGCAGTCCGTGGACTACAGATACGCAGTATTTT. The chain employs TRBV6-2 or TRBV6-3 and TRBJ2-3; D is perhaps TRBD2 (5 bases). The CDR3 loop spans 13 amino acids. From germline, CDR1 is MNHEY and CDR2 SVGEGT. The germline V and J ends were trimmed by 5 bases and 3 bases, with 9 bases remaining between them.

This clonotype has a count of ten or more. The rearrangement uses TRBV7-9 and TRBJ1-1; TRBD1 aligns across 9 bases. From germline, CDR1 is SEHNR and CDR2 FQNEAQ (reference sequence). The CDR3 totals 13 residues. Trimming removed 5 bases from V and 7 bases from J; junction bases left unmatched: 5. The CDR3 sequence: CASSHGTGFEAFF. For the CDR3, the DNA is TGTGCCAGCAGCCACGGGACAGGGTTTGAAGCTTTCTTT.

V and J are TRBV12-3 or TRBV12-4 and TRBJ2-7, with TRBD2 as a possible D gene (6 bases). With 6 bases removed from V and 5 bases from J, the gap between germline ends came to 11 bases. The CDR3 is 12 residues long. CDR3 in DNA: TGTGCCAGCAGATTGGGGGGAGACGAGCAGTACTTC. This translates into CASRLGGDEQYF.